This T cell receptor (beta chain) emerged from a study of blood T cell repertoires in COVID-19. Whole-study context: Material from acute and convalescent COVID-19 was sourced from the United States, Italy and Spain.

The authors' processing: The authors estimated nucleated cell counts from reference gene primer amplification. TCRdb's copy holds only in-frame clones and misses some; the assay was immunoSEQ multiplex PCR. V and J calls and clone size are copied from that table; D and trimming were computed from the DNA. The sample includes hundreds of thousands of clones, roughly nine tenths seen only once; the top ten take approximately 8.3%. Cohorts were assigned according to the clinical history that participants reported. The V gene end was trimmed by 4 bases and the J gene end by 3 bases; junction bases not matched to a gene: 7. The CDR3 contains 14 residues. Germline assignment: CDR1 SGHRS and CDR2 YFSETQ.

Source material: PBMCs or T cells enriched from blood (not recorded which). The rearrangement joins TRBV5-1 to TRBJ2-7; 7 bases fit TRBD1. The source of this sequence is a woman aged 60-75 years who had recovered from COVID-19. The CDR3 DNA sequence: TGCGCCAGCAGCACGGAAGGGGGCGGCTACGAGCAGTACTTC. Translation: CASSTEGGGYEQYF.